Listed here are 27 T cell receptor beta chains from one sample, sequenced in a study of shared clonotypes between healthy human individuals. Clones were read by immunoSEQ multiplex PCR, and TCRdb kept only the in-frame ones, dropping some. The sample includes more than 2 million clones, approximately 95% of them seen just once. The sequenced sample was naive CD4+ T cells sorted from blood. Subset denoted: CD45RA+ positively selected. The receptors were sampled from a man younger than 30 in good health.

For the CDR3, the DNA is TGTGCCAGTAGAGACCCAGGTTACACCTTGAACACTGAAGCTTTCTTT. It codes for CASRDPGYTLNTEAFF. This sequence joins TRBV19 and TRBJ1-1; D gene uncertain. The CDR3 has 16 residues. V shed 6 bases and J shed 0 bases, with 17 bases lying between them. Germline-derived CDR1 and CDR2 are LNHDA and SQIVND (reference sequence).

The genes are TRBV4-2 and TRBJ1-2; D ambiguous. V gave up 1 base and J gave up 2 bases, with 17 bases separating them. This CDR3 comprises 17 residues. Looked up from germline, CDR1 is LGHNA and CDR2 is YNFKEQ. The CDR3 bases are TGTGCCAGCAGCCAAGGTGAACTCGCGGGCCCAAACTATGGCTACACCTTC. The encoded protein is CASSQGELAGPNYGYTF.

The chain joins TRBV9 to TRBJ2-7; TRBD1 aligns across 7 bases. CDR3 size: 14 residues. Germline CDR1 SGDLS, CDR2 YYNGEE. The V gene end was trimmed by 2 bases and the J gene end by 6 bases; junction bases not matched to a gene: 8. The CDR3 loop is CASSVSSSGGEQYF. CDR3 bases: TGTGCCAGCAGCGTTTCCAGCTCAGGGGGCGAGCAGTACTTC.

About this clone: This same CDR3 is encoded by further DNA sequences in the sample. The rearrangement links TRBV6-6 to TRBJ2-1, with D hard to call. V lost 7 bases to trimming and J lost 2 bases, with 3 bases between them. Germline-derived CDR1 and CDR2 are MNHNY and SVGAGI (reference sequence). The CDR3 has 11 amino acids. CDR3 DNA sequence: TGTGCCAGCACAGCCTACAATGAGCAGTTCTTC. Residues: CASTAYNEQFF.

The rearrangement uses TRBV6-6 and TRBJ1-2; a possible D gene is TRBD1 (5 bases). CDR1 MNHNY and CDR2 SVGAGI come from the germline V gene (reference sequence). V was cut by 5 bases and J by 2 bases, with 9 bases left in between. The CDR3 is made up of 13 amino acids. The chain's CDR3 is CASSGTANYGYTF. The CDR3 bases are TGTGCCAGCAGTGGGACGGCGAACTATGGCTACACCTTC.

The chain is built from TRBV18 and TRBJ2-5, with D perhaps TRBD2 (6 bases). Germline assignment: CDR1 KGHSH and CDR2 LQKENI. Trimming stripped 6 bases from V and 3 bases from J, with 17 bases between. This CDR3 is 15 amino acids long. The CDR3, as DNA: TGTGCCAGCTCTTCAATGCGGGGTGGAGAAGAGACCCAGTACTTC. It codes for CASSSMRGGEETQYF.

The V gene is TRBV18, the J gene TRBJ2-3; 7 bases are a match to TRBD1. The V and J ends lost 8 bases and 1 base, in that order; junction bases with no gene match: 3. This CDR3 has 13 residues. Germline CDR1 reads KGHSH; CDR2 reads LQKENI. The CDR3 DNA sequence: TGTGCCAGCGTGCAGGGGGGCACAGATACGCAGTATTTT. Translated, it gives CASVQGGTDTQYF.

The CDR3 sequence: CASSPDVGGNTIYF. The CDR3 nucleotides are TGCGCCAGCAGCCCCGACGTAGGAGGAAACACCATATATTTT. The gene calls are TRBV5-1 and TRBJ1-3; no definite D call. The CDR3 is 14 residues long. V dropped 4 bases and J dropped 4 bases, with 12 bases sitting between them. Germline values: CDR1 SGHRS, CDR2 YFSETQ.

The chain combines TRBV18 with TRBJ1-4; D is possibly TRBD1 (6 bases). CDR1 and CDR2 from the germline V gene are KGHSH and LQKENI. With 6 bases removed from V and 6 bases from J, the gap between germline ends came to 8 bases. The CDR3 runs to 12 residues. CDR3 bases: TGTGCCAGCTCGGACAGCTATGAAAAACTGTTTTTT. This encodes CASSDSYEKLFF.

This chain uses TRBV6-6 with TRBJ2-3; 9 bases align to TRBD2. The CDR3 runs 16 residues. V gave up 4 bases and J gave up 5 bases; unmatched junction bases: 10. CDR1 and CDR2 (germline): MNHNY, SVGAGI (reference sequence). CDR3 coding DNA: TGTGCCAGCAGTTCCCGTCTTGCGGGGGGGGGAGATACGCAGTATTTT. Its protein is CASSSRLAGGGDTQYF.

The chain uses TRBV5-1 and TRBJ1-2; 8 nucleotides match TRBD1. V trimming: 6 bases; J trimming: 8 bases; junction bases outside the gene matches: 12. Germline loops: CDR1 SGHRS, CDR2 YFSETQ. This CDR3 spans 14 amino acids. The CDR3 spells CASTSPGGIYGYTF. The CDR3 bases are TGCGCCAGCACCTCGCCAGGGGGCATCTACGGCTACACCTTC.

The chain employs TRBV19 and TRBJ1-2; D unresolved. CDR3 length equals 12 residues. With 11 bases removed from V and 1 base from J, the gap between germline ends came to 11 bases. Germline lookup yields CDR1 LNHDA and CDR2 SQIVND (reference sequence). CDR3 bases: TGTGCCGGCGGACGGGGTAACTATGGCTACACCTTC. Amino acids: CAGGRGNYGYTF.

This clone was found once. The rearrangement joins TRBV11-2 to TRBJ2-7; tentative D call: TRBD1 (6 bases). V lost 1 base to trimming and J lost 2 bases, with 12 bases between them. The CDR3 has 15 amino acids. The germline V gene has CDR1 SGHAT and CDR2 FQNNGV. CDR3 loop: CASSLVGTRAYEQYF. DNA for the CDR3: TGTGCCAGCAGCTTAGTGGGGACACGAGCCTACGAGCAGTACTTC.

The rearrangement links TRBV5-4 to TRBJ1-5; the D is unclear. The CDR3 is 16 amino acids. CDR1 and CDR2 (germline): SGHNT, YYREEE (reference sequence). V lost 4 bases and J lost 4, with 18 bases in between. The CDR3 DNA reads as TGTGCCAGCAGCGAAGGACCCACCCCACCAAATCAGCCCCAGCATTTT. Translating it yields CASSEGPTPPNQPQHF.

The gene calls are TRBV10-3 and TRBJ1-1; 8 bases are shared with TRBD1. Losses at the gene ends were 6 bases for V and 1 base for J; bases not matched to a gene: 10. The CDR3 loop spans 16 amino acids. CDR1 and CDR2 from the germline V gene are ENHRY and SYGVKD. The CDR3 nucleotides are TGTGCCATCAGCAACCAGCAGGGGGCCGGGAACACTGAAGCTTTCTTT. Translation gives CAISNQQGAGNTEAFF.

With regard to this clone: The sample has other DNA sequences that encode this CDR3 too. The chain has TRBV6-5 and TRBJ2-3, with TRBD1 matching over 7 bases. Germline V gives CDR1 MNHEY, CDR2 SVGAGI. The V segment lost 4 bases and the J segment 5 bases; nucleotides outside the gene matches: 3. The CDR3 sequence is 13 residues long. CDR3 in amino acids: CASSLPGGDTQYF. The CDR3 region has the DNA TGTGCCAGCAGTTTACCAGGGGGAGATACGCAGTATTTT.

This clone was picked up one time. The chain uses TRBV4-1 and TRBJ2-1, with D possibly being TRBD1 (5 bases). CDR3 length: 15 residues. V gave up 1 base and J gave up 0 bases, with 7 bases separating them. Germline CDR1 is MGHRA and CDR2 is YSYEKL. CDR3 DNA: TGCGCCAGCAGCCAAGTGGGGCCCTCCTACAATGAGCAGTTCTTC. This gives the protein CASSQVGPSYNEQFF.

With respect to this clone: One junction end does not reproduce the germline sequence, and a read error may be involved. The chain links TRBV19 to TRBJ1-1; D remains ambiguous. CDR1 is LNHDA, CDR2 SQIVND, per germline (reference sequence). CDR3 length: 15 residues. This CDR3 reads CASSIDGRSNSEAFF. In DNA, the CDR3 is TGTGCCAGTAGTATAGACGGACGATCGAACTCTGAAGCTTTCTTT.

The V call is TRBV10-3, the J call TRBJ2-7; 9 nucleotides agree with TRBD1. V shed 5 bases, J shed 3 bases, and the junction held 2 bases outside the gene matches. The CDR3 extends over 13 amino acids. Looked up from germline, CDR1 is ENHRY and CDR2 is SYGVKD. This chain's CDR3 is CAISSGQGYEQYF. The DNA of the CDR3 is TGTGCCATCAGTTCGGGACAGGGCTACGAGCAGTACTTC.

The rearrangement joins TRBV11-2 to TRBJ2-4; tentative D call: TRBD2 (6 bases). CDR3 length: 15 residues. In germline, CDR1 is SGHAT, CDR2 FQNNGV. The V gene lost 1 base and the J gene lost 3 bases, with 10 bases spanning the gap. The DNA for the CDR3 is TGTGCCAGCAGCTTAGGGGGGGTTGTCAAAAACATTCAGTACTTC. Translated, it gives CASSLGGVVKNIQYF.

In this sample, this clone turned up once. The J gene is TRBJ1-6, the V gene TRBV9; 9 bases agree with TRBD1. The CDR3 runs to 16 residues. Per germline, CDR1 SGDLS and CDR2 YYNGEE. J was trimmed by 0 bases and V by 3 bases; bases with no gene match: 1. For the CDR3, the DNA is TGTGCCAGCAGCGGGGACAGGGACTCCTATAATTCACCCCTCCACTTT. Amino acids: CASSGDRDSYNSPLHF.

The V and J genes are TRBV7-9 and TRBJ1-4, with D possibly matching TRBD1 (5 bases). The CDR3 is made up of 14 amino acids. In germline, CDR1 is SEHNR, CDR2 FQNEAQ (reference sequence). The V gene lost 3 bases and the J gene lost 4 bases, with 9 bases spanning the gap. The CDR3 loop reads CASSFGADNEKLFF. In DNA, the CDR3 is TGTGCCAGCAGCTTTGGGGCCGATAATGAAAAACTGTTTTTT.

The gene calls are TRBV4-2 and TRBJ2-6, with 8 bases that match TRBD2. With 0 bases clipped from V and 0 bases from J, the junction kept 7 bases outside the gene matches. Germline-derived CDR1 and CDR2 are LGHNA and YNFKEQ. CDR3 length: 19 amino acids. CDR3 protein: CASSQDMRRGVSGANVLTF. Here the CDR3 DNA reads TGTGCCAGCAGCCAAGATATGAGGCGGGGGGTCTCTGGGGCCAACGTCCTGACTTTC.

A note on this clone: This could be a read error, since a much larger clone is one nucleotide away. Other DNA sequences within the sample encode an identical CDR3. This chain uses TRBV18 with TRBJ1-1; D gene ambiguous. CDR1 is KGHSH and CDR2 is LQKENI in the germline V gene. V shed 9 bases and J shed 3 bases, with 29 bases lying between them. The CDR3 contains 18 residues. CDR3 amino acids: CASSPLVGKGSGYTEAFF. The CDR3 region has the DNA TGTGCCAGTTCCCCCCTTGTGGGAAAGGGAAGTGGATACACTGAAGCTTTCTTT.

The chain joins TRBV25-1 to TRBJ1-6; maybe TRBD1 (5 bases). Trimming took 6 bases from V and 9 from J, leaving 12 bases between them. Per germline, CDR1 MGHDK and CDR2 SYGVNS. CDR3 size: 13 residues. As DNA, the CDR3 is TGTGCCAGCAGAGGGGAACCGGGTTCACCCCTCCACTTT. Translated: CASRGEPGSPLHF.

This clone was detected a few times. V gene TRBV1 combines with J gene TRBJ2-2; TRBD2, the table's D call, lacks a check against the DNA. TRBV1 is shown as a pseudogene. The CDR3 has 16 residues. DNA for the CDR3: TGCACCAGCAGCCAACGCGGGAGGGGTAACACCGGGGAGCTGTTTTTT. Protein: CTSSQRGRGNTGELFF.

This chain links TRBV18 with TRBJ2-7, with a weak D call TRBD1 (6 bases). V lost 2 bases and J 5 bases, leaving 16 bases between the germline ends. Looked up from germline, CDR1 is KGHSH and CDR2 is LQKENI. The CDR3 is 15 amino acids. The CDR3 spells CASSPLSQGLDEQYF. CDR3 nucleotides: TGTGCCAGCTCACCATTGTCCCAGGGGTTGGACGAGCAGTACTTC. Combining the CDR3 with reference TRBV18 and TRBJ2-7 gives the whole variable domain NAGVMQNPRHLVRRRGQEARLRCSPMKGHSHVYWYRQLPEEGLKFMVYLQKENIIDESGMPKERFSAEFPKEGPSILRIQQVVRGDSAAYFCASSPLSQGLDEQYFGPGTRLTVT.